This T cell receptor beta chain was recorded in a study of T cells in Graves' hyperthyroidism and ophthalmopathy (dated by TCRdb to about 2019). Background for the entire study: A discovery cohort of about a hundred patients, 43 with Graves' ophthalmopathy and 55 to 65 with stable Graves' hyperthyroidism, was used to find distinguishing TCR V-J signatures. Once sampling was done, hyperthyroidism patients were given methimazole at a starting dose of 30 mg daily, whereas ophthalmopathy patients were given high-dose intravenous methylprednisolone. The paper describes TCR Vbeta CDR3 sequencing of about 140 peripheral blood samples, made up of about 40 ophthalmopathy patients, around 78 hyperthyroidism patients and 17 progressor patients. Whether ophthalmopathy could be predicted prospectively was tested in an independent validation cohort made up of fewer than 20 hyperthyroidism patients plus 17 patients who later progressed to ophthalmopathy. In addition, the study compared T-cell repertoires in thyroid tissue and in blood from five to seven Graves' hyperthyroidism patients. For training and testing, the approximately 92 patients in the discovery cohort were randomly divided in a 7:3 ratio.

Any patient with an uncontrolled infection, another autoimmune disease, pregnancy or lactation was excluded. Clinical symptoms, serum thyroxine and TRAb, thyroid ultrasound, and orbital computed tomography formed the basis for the diagnoses. Total RNA was extracted with Trizol reagent, and quality was checked on an Agilent 2100 Bioanalyzer. Points on this clonotype: The target of this receptor is not known. Within one base of it there is no much larger clone, and no base qualities were kept.

The TCR beta CDR3 regions were amplified from RNA transcripts. For the first round of RT-PCR on the TCR CDR3, the HTBI primer set was used together with the Qiagen OneStep RT-PCR kit. The libraries were constructed in a second round of multiplex PCR and then size-selected and purified. Sequencing of the libraries was done on an Illumina HiSeq2000 using paired-end 100 bp reads. Per the source publication's procedure: Raw data were processed with SOAPnuke, discarding reads with adapters, uncalled bases, mean Phred below 15, or no exact constant-primer or identifier match. High-quality paired reads were merged using COPE v1.2.5, and each unique nucleotide sequence was defined as a clonotype. MiTCR v1.1 was used to align the clonotypes against IMGT TRBV, TRBD and TRBJ reference segments. The analysis included only V-J combinations with a frequency above 0.0001, which together covered more than 98% of the repertoires. A TCS score was defined as the ratio between F50 (clonal expansion) and ExV (chaos), using BLOSUM62-based TCRdist between CDR3 peptides within each V-J. Welch's t-statistics and random forest reduced around 550 V-J features to around 14, which were used in a naive Bayes classifier (R e1071). The Morisita-Horn index was used to measure how similar the thyroid and blood repertoires were. In-frame beta chains were kept once TCRdb had trimmed the public reads at Q25 with fastp and called clones with MiXCR. When rows share a CDR3 protein, they turn into one entry using the most common DNA and genes. TCRdb assigned the V and J calls; the authors' analysis was not used. Within this sample are about 660,000 distinct CDR3 sequences, with just under 45% of them counted one time only. In total, the top ten clones hold less than 9.5% of the sample.

Summary of the overall study and its limitations: In validation, the model predicted progression to ophthalmopathy a median of around six months before onset, with about 64% sensitivity and about 72% specificity. A 13 V-J signature model separated ophthalmopathy from stable hyperthyroidism, with around 88% sensitivity and roughly 82% specificity in cross-validation and 80%/75% in testing. No statistical method was used to set the sample size in advance, and investigators knew the group allocation. Most expanded thyroid clonotypes (frequency above 0.001) were also found in blood, which suggests that blood repertoires may mirror thyroid immune responses.

The CDR3 holds 15 amino acids from the cysteine to the phenylalanine. Left in the record is the CDR3 DNA by itself, 45 bases read in frame from the first base. Here V drops 6 bases and J drops 6 bases, and the junction holds 11 bases not matched to any gene. The germline V gene specifies SQVTM as CDR1 and ANQGSEA as CDR2. The sample was peripheral blood or thyroid tissue (not recorded which). The sequence links TRBV29-1 to TRBJ1-2; 12 central nucleotides agree with TRBD1. The TCR comes from an adult man with Graves' disease, either hyperthyroidism or ophthalmopathy (not recorded which). For the CDR3, the sequence is CSVVSSGTGGHGYTF. The sequence in DNA is TGCAGCGTAGTAAGCTCCGGGACAGGGGGCCATGGCTACACCTTC.